This TCR beta chain was identified during a study of shared clonotypes between healthy human individuals. Study at large: Aged between 18 and 49, the donors were a couple of women and three men. Study-level points and caveats: Blood was the sole source, and tissue repertoires probably differ. Clonotype sharing among donors was expected to depend on sequencing depth.

Each subset's genomic DNA was split evenly across several immunoSEQ plates. Measured with immunoSEQ multiplex PCR; TCRdb has only the in-frame clones, and not every one. This sample has about 490,000 clones, with roughly 80% found just once. This CDR3 has 19 residues. Points on this clone: Its antigen is unidentified.

V usage is TRBV7-5 and J usage is TRBJ2-5; the table's D call, TRBD1, has no DNA check behind it. The tail of the sequence fits TRBJ2-7 better, so the J call may be wrong. TRBV7-5 is tagged as a pseudogene. The source of this sequence is a woman between 40 and 55 years old in good health. Some clones in this sample may be carry-over from other donors' samples. Material for sequencing was PBMCs. For the CDR3, the DNA is TGTGCCAGCAGCTTAGCGGTGAGAACAGGGGGACTGGGGTCCTACGAGCAGTACTTC. This gives the protein CASSLAVRTGGLGSYEQYF.